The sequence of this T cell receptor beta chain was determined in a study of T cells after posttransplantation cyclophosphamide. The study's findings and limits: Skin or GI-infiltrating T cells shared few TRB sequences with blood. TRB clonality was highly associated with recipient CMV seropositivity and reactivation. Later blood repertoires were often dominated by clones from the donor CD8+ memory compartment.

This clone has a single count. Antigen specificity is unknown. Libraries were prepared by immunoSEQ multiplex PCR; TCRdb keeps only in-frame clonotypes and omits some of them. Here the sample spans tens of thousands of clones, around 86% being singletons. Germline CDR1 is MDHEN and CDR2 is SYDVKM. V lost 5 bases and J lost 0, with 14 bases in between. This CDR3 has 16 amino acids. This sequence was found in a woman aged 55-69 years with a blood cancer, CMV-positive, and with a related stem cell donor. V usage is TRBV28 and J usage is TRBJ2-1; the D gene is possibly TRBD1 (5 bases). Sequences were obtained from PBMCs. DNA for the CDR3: TGTGCCAGCAGTCCTGGTTCAGGGTTCTCCTACAATGAGCAGTTCTTC. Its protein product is CASSPGSGFSYNEQFF.